The subject of this entry is one T cell receptor (beta chain). This sample stems from a study of shared clonotypes between healthy human individuals. Study background: Serving as donors were a couple of women and three men, whose ages spanned 18 to 49.

V was clipped by 1 base and J by 2 bases, with 7 bases between them. Germline V CDR1 and CDR2: SGHRS, YFSETQ. The CDR3 extends over 15 amino acids. Genomic DNA (from each subset) was split evenly across several immunoSEQ plates. Assay used: immunoSEQ multiplex PCR; TCRdb lists only in-frame clones, some missing. The sample holds some 1.5 million clones, around 98% seen once. The V call is TRBV5-1, the J call TRBJ2-6; D unresolved. The TCR originated in a man under 40 in good health. Sequenced material: naive CD4+ T cells sorted from blood. Subset meaning: CD45RA+ positively selected. Here the CDR3 reads CASSLYRAGANVLTF. The CDR3 DNA is TGCGCCAGCAGCTTGTACAGAGCTGGGGCCAACGTCCTGACTTTC.